These T cell receptor beta chains were read from a single sample in a study of control samples from healthy donors and cancer patients. Here immunoSEQ multiplex PCR was the method, and the copy in TCRdb shows in-frame clones only, minus some. Among approximately 90,000 clones listed, 90% to 95% were seen once. The sequenced sample was blood. These receptors originate from a woman aged 25 to 39 in good health. Each CDR3 is given with its conserved first and last residue. Fields, in order: D gene, J gene, clone size, V gene, CDR3 protein, CDR3 DNA. A D gene is named only where the DNA matches it firmly. Only part of the rows carry a size: once, few, many, or a class if the clone is expanded.

D: TRBD1; J: TRBJ2-2; size: .; V: TRBV9; CDR3: CASSEDRDAGELFF; DNA: TGTGCCAGCAGCGAAGACAGGGATGCCGGGGAGCTGTTTTTT
D: .; J: TRBJ1-5; size: .; V: TRBV28; CDR3: CASSFGTIYSNQPQHF; DNA: TGTGCCAGCAGTTTCGGGACTATCTATAGCAATCAGCCCCAGCATTTT
D: .; J: TRBJ1-6; size: .; V: TRBV25-1; CDR3: CASSERQGNSPLHF; DNA: TGTGCCAGCAGTGAACGGCAGGGTAATTCACCCCTCCACTTT
D: .; J: TRBJ2-1; size: .; V: TRBV27; CDR3: CASSSLLGPVEQFF; DNA: TGTGCCAGCAGTTCCCTTTTGGGTCCGGTTGAGCAGTTCTTC
D: .; J: TRBJ1-6; size: .; V: TRBV11-2; CDR3: CASSLQYGGNSPLHF; DNA: TGTGCCAGCAGCTTACAGTATGGGGGAAATTCACCCCTCCACTTT
D: .; J: TRBJ1-5; size: .; V: TRBV15; CDR3: CATSRGTGNQPQHF; DNA: TGTGCCACCAGCAGAGGTACAGGCAATCAGCCCCAGCATTTT
D: TRBD1; J: TRBJ1-5; size: .; V: TRBV6-5; CDR3: CASSWGQGAQPQHF; DNA: TGTGCCAGCAGTTGGGGACAGGGTGCCCAGCCCCAGCATTTT
D: .; J: TRBJ1-4; size: .; V: TRBV7-9; CDR3: CASSSRSTTNEKLFF; DNA: TGTGCCAGCAGCTCTCGCTCTACAACTAATGAAAAACTGTTTTTT
D: TRBD2; J: TRBJ2-5; size: .; V: TRBV9; CDR3: CASTLAGGPQETQYF; DNA: TGTGCCAGCACGCTAGCGGGGGGCCCCCAAGAGACCCAGTACTTC
D: TRBD1; J: TRBJ2-7; size: .; V: TRBV6-1; CDR3: CASSEYRGYEQYF; DNA: TGTGCCAGCAGTGAATACAGGGGCTACGAGCAGTACTTC
D: .; J: TRBJ1-4; size: once; V: TRBV6-5; CDR3: CASSQSFRGEKLFF; DNA: TGTGCCAGCAGTCAGTCTTTCCGCGGGGAAAAACTGTTTTTT
D: TRBD2; J: TRBJ2-3; size: .; V: TRBV19; CDR3: CASSSRTSGRLDTQYF; DNA: TGTGCCAGTAGTTCTCGGACTAGCGGGAGATTGGATACGCAGTATTTT
D: .; J: TRBJ2-3; size: once; V: TRBV5-1; CDR3: CASSLKGGQGTDTQYF; DNA: TGCGCCAGCAGCTTGAAAGGGGGTCAAGGCACAGATACGCAGTATTTT
D: TRBD2; J: TRBJ2-7; size: .; V: TRBV9; CDR3: CASSVGGLADTYEQYF; DNA: TGTGCCAGCAGCGTAGGGGGACTAGCGGATACCTACGAGCAGTACTTC
D: .; J: TRBJ1-2; size: .; V: TRBV5-4; CDR3: CASSLAGEEGGYGYTF; DNA: TGTGCCAGCAGCTTGGCCGGGGAAGAGGGTGGGTATGGCTACACCTTC
D: .; J: TRBJ1-1; size: once; V: TRBV14; CDR3: CASSPLGTEAFF; DNA: TGTGCCAGCAGCCCCCTGGGCACTGAAGCTTTCTTT
D: .; J: TRBJ1-2; size: .; V: TRBV7-9; CDR3: CASSLGTGKGYTF; DNA: TGTGCCAGCAGCTTAGGCACCGGGAAGGGCTACACCTTC
D: .; J: TRBJ2-5; size: .; V: TRBV3-1/TRBV3-2; CDR3: CASSQGRTETQYF; DNA: TGTGCCAGCAGCCAAGGTCGGACCGAGACCCAGTACTTC
D: .; J: TRBJ1-1; size: .; V: TRBV19; CDR3: CASERNGLRTEAFF; DNA: TGTGCCAGCGAGAGAAACGGGTTGAGGACTGAAGCTTTCTTT
D: TRBD1; J: TRBJ1-3; size: .; V: TRBV7-9; CDR3: CASSSKGQGRMDTIYF; DNA: TGTGCCAGCAGCTCCAAGGGACAGGGTAGGATGGACACCATATATTTT
D: .; J: TRBJ2-7; size: .; V: TRBV14; CDR3: CASSQDSDYLSYEQYF; DNA: TGTGCCAGCAGCCAAGATTCGGACTATCTTTCCTACGAGCAGTACTTC
D: .; J: TRBJ2-2; size: once; V: TRBV2; CDR3: CASSRLDRNTGELFF; DNA: TGTGCCAGCAGTCGACTCGACCGGAACACCGGGGAGCTGTTTTTT
D: TRBD1; J: TRBJ2-1; size: .; V: TRBV29-1; CDR3: CSFGQGAPREQFF; DNA: TGCAGCTTCGGACAGGGGGCCCCTAGGGAGCAGTTCTTC
D: TRBD1; J: TRBJ1-3; size: .; V: TRBV12-5; CDR3: CASGGDSSGNTIYF; DNA: TGTGCTAGTGGGGGGGACAGCTCTGGAAACACCATATATTTT
D: .; J: TRBJ2-1; size: .; V: TRBV30; CDR3: CAWSTTNEQFF; DNA: TGTGCCTGGAGTACCACCAATGAGCAGTTCTTC
D: .; J: TRBJ1-5; size: .; V: TRBV7-8; CDR3: CASSLVRGGSNQPQHF; DNA: TGTGCCAGCAGCTTAGTGAGGGGCGGAAGCAATCAGCCCCAGCATTTT
D: .; J: TRBJ2-7; size: .; V: TRBV19; CDR3: CASSTTGTTYEQYF; DNA: TGTGCCAGTAGTACGACAGGAACCACCTACGAGCAGTACTTC
D: .; J: TRBJ2-6; size: .; V: TRBV10-3; CDR3: CATGSGTGANVLTF; DNA: TGTGCCACAGGGTCAGGGACTGGGGCCAACGTCCTGACTTTC
D: .; J: TRBJ1-1; size: .; V: TRBV2; CDR3: CASSEWSVTEAFF; DNA: TGTGCCAGCAGTGAGTGGAGTGTGACTGAAGCTTTCTTT
D: .; J: TRBJ1-5; size: .; V: TRBV6-1; CDR3: CASSEDPGGGFLASNQPQHF; DNA: TGTGCCAGCAGTGAAGACCCGGGGGGGGGCTTTTTGGCAAGCAATCAGCCCCAGCATTTT
D: .; J: TRBJ2-5; size: .; V: TRBV11-3; CDR3: CASSQPRIFQETQYF; DNA: TGTGCCAGCAGCCAACCAAGGATATTTCAAGAGACCCAGTACTTC
D: TRBD1; J: TRBJ1-1; size: once; V: TRBV19; CDR3: CASSRTGGTTEAFF; DNA: TGTGCCAGTAGCCGGACAGGGGGCACCACTGAAGCTTTCTTT
D: TRBD2; J: TRBJ2-1; size: .; V: TRBV30; CDR3: CAWTSGGYNEQFF; DNA: TGTGCCTGGACTAGCGGGGGGTACAATGAGCAGTTCTTC
D: .; J: TRBJ1-1; size: .; V: TRBV7-9; CDR3: CASRPGPLTDGAFF; DNA: TGTGCCAGCAGACCCGGACCGCTGACTGATGGAGCTTTCTTT
D: TRBD1; J: TRBJ2-7; size: .; V: TRBV19; CDR3: CASSRDTSGTGVHSYEQYF; DNA: TGTGCCAGTAGTAGAGACACAAGCGGGACAGGGGTCCACTCCTACGAGCAGTACTTC
D: TRBD2; J: TRBJ2-2; size: .; V: TRBV11-3; CDR3: CASNLGREWTGELFF; DNA: TGTGCCAGCAACCTGGGGAGGGAGTGGACCGGGGAGCTGTTTTTT
D: .; J: TRBJ1-3; size: .; V: TRBV19; CDR3: CASSIVGAPGNTIYF; DNA: TGTGCCAGTAGTATAGTGGGGGCCCCTGGAAACACCATATATTTT